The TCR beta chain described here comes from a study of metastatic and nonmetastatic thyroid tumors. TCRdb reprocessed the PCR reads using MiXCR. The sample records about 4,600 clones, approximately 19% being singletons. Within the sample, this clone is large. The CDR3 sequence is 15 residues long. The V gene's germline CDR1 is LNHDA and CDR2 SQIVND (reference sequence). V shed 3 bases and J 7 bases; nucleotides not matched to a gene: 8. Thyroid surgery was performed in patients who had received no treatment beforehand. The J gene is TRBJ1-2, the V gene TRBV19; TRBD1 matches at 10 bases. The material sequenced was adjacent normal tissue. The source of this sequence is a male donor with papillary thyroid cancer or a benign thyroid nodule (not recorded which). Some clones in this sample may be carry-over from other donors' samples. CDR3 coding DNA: TGTGCCAGTAGTATTGCTGACAGGGGGCTTGTTGGCTACACCTTC. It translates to CASSIADRGLVGYTF.